This is a list of T cell receptor beta chains from one sample in a study of T cells in Graves' hyperthyroidism and ophthalmopathy. TCRdb itself ran the multiplex PCR reads through MiXCR, one entry per CDR3 protein. The top ten hold 3.8% of the sample, which has fewer than 700,000 distinct CDR3 sequences, around 16% seen once. Sequences were obtained from blood. All receptors derive from a woman aged 30 to 39 with Graves' hyperthyroidism. CDR3s include the opening cysteine and the closing phenylalanine or tryptophan. The order of the fields is V gene, clone size, J gene, D gene, CDR3 DNA, CDR3 protein. A D gene is named only where the DNA matches it firmly. Size is omitted from some rows. Given values are once, few, many or a class for expanded clones.

v_gene: TRBV5-1
abundance: -
j_gene: TRBJ2-1
d_gene: -
CDR3nt: TGTGCCAGCAGCTGGTTGGCCGGCTCCTACAATGAGCAGTTCTTC
CDR3aa: CASSWLAGSYNEQFF

v_gene: TRBV7-2
abundance: many
j_gene: TRBJ2-7
d_gene: TRBD2
CDR3nt: TGTGCCAGCAGCTCGAGACTAGCGGGCCACTACGAGCAGTACTTC
CDR3aa: CASSSRLAGHYEQYF

v_gene: TRBV28
abundance: many
j_gene: TRBJ2-7
d_gene: TRBD1
CDR3nt: TGTGCCAGCAGACCAATAACAGGGGGCTCTTCCTACGAGCAGTACTTC
CDR3aa: CASRPITGGSSYEQYF

v_gene: TRBV27
abundance: -
j_gene: TRBJ1-4
d_gene: -
CDR3nt: TGTGCCAGCAGTCCCCCTTCGGAAAAACTGTTTTTT
CDR3aa: CASSPPSEKLFF

v_gene: TRBV5-4
abundance: -
j_gene: TRBJ1-1
d_gene: TRBD1
CDR3nt: TGTGCCAGCAGACGGACAGGGGTTACTGAAGCTTTCTTT
CDR3aa: CASRRTGVTEAFF

v_gene: TRBV18
abundance: few
j_gene: TRBJ1-1
d_gene: -
CDR3nt: TGTGCCAGCTCACGGTCGGGCAGTGACACTGAAGCTTTCTTT
CDR3aa: CASSRSGSDTEAFF

v_gene: TRBV5-4
abundance: -
j_gene: TRBJ2-1
d_gene: -
CDR3nt: TGTGCCAGCAGCTTGGCCTGGTCGTACAATGAGCAGTTCTTC
CDR3aa: CASSLAWSYNEQFF

v_gene: TRBV4-3
abundance: -
j_gene: TRBJ2-2
d_gene: TRBD1
CDR3nt: TGCGCCAGCAGCCAACCTCCTCAGACCAGGGGGCGCGGCGGGGAGCTGTTTTTT
CDR3aa: CASSQPPQTRGRGGELFF

v_gene: TRBV29-1
abundance: many
j_gene: TRBJ2-3
d_gene: -
CDR3nt: TGCAGCGTTTGGGCAGACACAGATACGCAGTATTTT
CDR3aa: CSVWADTDTQYF

v_gene: TRBV3-1
abundance: many
j_gene: TRBJ1-2
d_gene: TRBD1
CDR3nt: TGTGCCAGCGGCAAACCGGGACAGATTTATGGCTACACCTTC
CDR3aa: CASGKPGQIYGYTF

v_gene: TRBV27
abundance: many
j_gene: TRBJ2-1
d_gene: -
CDR3nt: TGTGCCAGCAGACGGACTACGCCCCCCAATGAGCAGTTCTTC
CDR3aa: CASRRTTPPNEQFF

v_gene: TRBV6-1
abundance: many
j_gene: TRBJ2-3
d_gene: -
CDR3nt: TGTGCCAGCAGGATGAACACAGATACGCAGTATTTT
CDR3aa: CASRMNTDTQYF

v_gene: TRBV28
abundance: many
j_gene: TRBJ1-1
d_gene: -
CDR3nt: TGTGCCAGCAGAGAGGGAATGTGGACTGAAGCTTTCTTT
CDR3aa: CASREGMWTEAFF

v_gene: TRBV5-1
abundance: many
j_gene: TRBJ1-1
d_gene: TRBD1
CDR3nt: TGCGCCAGCCAGGACAGGGCAGATGGTCCTGAAGCTTTCTTT
CDR3aa: CASQDRADGPEAFF

v_gene: TRBV19
abundance: many
j_gene: TRBJ2-1
d_gene: -
CDR3nt: TGTGCCAGTAGTAATACGGCTAGAGGTGAGCAGTTCTTC
CDR3aa: CASSNTARGEQFF

v_gene: TRBV5-1
abundance: many
j_gene: TRBJ2-1
d_gene: TRBD2
CDR3nt: TGCGCCAGTAACCCGAGGGGTAGCGGGAGAGGGACAAATGAGCAGTTCTTC
CDR3aa: CASNPRGSGRGTNEQFF

v_gene: TRBV30
abundance: many
j_gene: TRBJ1-1
d_gene: -
CDR3nt: TGTGCCTGGCACGAGATGGGGGGGAAAGCTTTCTTT
CDR3aa: CAWHEMGGKAFF

v_gene: TRBV2
abundance: many
j_gene: TRBJ2-1
d_gene: TRBD2
CDR3nt: TGTGCCAGCAGTGAAGCGAGGACTAGCGTTGACAATGAGCAGTTCTTC
CDR3aa: CASSEARTSVDNEQFF

v_gene: TRBV10-3
abundance: many
j_gene: TRBJ1-1
d_gene: -
CDR3nt: TGTGCCATCAGTGACTCGGACTATCTGAACACTGAAGCTTTCTTT
CDR3aa: CAISDSDYLNTEAFF

v_gene: TRBV6-5
abundance: -
j_gene: TRBJ1-5
d_gene: -
CDR3nt: TGTGCCAGCAGTTACTCACAGGGTGTGAATCAGCCCCAGCATTTT
CDR3aa: CASSYSQGVNQPQHF

v_gene: TRBV12-3/TRBV12-4
abundance: -
j_gene: TRBJ2-7
d_gene: -
CDR3nt: TGTGCCAGCAGTTTGTATGGTGAGAGCGAGCAGTACTTC
CDR3aa: CASSLYGESEQYF

v_gene: TRBV6-5
abundance: -
j_gene: TRBJ2-1
d_gene: -
CDR3nt: TGTGCCAGCAGTTACTACAGAAACAATGAGCAGTTCTTC
CDR3aa: CASSYYRNNEQFF

v_gene: TRBV27
abundance: -
j_gene: TRBJ2-1
d_gene: TRBD2
CDR3nt: TGTGCCAGCAGTTTCGGGACTACCCACAATGAGCAGTTCTTC
CDR3aa: CASSFGTTHNEQFF

v_gene: TRBV27
abundance: -
j_gene: TRBJ1-1
d_gene: -
CDR3nt: TGTGCCAGCAGTTTTTTCCAGAACACTGAAGCTTTCTTT
CDR3aa: CASSFFQNTEAFF

v_gene: TRBV9
abundance: -
j_gene: TRBJ2-5
d_gene: TRBD2
CDR3nt: TGTGCCAGCAGCGTAGGGGGTAGCGGGACCTACCAAGAGACCCAGTACTTC
CDR3aa: CASSVGGSGTYQETQYF

v_gene: TRBV29-1
abundance: few
j_gene: TRBJ2-7
d_gene: TRBD2
CDR3nt: TGCAGCGCCTTTAGCGGGAGACATAGCGAGCAGTACTTC
CDR3aa: CSAFSGRHSEQYF